This TCR beta chain came from a study of blood T cell repertoires in COVID-19. Study-wide context: The samples span acute and convalescent COVID-19 from the United States, Italy and Spain. T cells, B-cell-depleted T cells, or PBMCs supplied cDNA or gDNA.

Patients in Seattle were enrolled during active infection, then followed longitudinally. The CDR3 runs 17 residues. With 0 bases clipped from V and 8 bases from J, the junction kept 12 bases outside the gene matches. Per the germline V gene, CDR1 is KGHSH and CDR2 is LQKENI. Profiling relied on immunoSEQ multiplex PCR, and the TCRdb table lists in-frame clones only, not all of them. Of about 58,000 clones listed, roughly four fifths are singletons. The chain links TRBV18 to TRBJ2-1; TRBD1 matches 8 bases. Input material: peripheral blood. The sequence came from a man in his fifties or sixties with COVID-19, enrolled during active disease. The CDR3 sequence is CASSPPSQGASAYEQFF. The DNA for the CDR3 is TGTGCCAGCTCACCACCTAGTCAGGGGGCCTCGGCCTATGAGCAGTTCTTC.